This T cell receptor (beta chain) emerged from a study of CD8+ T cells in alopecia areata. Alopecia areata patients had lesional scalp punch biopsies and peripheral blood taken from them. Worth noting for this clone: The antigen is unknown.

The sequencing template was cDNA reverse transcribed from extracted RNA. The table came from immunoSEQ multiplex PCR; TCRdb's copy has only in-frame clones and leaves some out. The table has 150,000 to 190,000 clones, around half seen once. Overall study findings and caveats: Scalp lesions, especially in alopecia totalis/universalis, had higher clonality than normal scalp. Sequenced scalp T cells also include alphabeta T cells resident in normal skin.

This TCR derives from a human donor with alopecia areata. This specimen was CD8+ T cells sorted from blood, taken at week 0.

The CDR3 sequence: CASSQEGLAAEQFF. DNA for the CDR3: TGCGCCAGCAGCCAAGAGGGACTAGCGGCCGAGCAGTTCTTC. The chain couples TRBV4-1 to TRBJ2-1; 11 bases map to TRBD2. In germline, CDR1 is MGHRA, CDR2 YSYEKL. The ends lost 0 bases at V and 10 bases at J; junction bases unmatched: 2. This CDR3 region has 14 residues.